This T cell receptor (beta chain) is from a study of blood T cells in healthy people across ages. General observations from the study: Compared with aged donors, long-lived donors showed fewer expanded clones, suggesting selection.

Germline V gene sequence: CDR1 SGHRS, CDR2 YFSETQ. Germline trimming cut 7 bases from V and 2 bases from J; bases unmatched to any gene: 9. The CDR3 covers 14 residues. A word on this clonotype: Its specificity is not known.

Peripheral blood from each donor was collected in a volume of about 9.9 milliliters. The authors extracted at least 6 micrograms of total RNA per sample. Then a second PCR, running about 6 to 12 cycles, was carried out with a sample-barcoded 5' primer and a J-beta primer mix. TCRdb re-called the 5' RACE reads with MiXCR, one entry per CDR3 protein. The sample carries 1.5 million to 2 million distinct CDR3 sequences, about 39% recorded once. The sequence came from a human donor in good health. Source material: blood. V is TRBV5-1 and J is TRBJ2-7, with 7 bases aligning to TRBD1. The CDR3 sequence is CASRVTGSPYEQYF. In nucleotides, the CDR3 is TGCGCCAGCCGGGTGACAGGGAGCCCCTACGAGCAGTACTTC.